These 15 T cell receptor beta chains came from one sample sequenced in a study of CD8 T cells in Susac syndrome. About 0.45 to 1 ug RNA was reverse transcribed with random hexamers. Each CDR3 protein is one row after TCRdb ran MiXCR on the immunoSEQ multiplex PCR reads. The table records a few hundred thousand distinct CDR3 sequences, 85% to 95% of them present only once. The sample consisted of CD4+ T cells from PBMCs. The receptors were sampled from a human donor with multiple sclerosis.

The V call is TRBV20-1, the J call TRBJ2-1; the D is unclear. Germline CDR1 reads DFQATT; CDR2 reads SNEGSKA (reference sequence). The CDR3 consists of 15 residues. V shed 0 bases and J shed 9 bases, with 18 bases lying between them. CDR3 sequence reads: CSARDAIIGLGEQFF. CDR3 nucleotide sequence: TGCAGTGCTAGAGATGCGATTATTGGGCTGGGTGAGCAGTTCTTC.

The gene calls are TRBV7-9 and TRBJ2-5, with D maybe TRBD2 (7 bases). The CDR3 runs to 16 residues. V was cut by 5 bases and J by 1 base, with 17 bases left in between. The germline V gene has CDR1 SEHNR and CDR2 FQNEAQ (reference sequence). The CDR3 DNA reads TGTGCCAGCAGCGCCCCCTCGCGGGGGCTCCAAGAGACCCAGTACTTC. This sequence encodes CASSAPSRGLQETQYF.

The CDR3 loop is CSVEDLLSEGTQYF. The CDR3 DNA follows: TGCAGCGTTGAAGATCTTCTAAGCGAGGGTACGCAGTATTTT. V usage is TRBV29-1 and J usage is TRBJ2-3; a weak D match, TRBD2 (5 bases). V was shortened by 0 bases and J by 8 bases, with 15 bases between the two germline ends. The CDR3 is 14 residues long. Germline CDR1 is SQVTM and CDR2 is ANQGSEA.

The chain joins TRBV3-1 to TRBJ1-1; 8 bases agree with TRBD1. Per germline, CDR1 LGHDT and CDR2 YNNKEL (reference sequence). V gave up 1 base and J gave up 7 bases; unmatched junction bases: 5. CDR3 length equals 14 residues. The CDR3 DNA reads TGTGCCAGCAGCCAAGGACAGGGGAGGAGTGAAGCTTTCTTT. It is translated as CASSQGQGRSEAFF.

This clonotype appeared a few times. V gene TRBV20-1 combines with J gene TRBJ1-4, with D unresolved. The V end lost 5 bases, the J end lost 0 bases, and 7 bases lay between the germline ends. Germline assignment: CDR1 DFQATT and CDR2 SNEGSKA (reference sequence). The CDR3 loop spans 13 amino acids. The CDR3 coding sequence is TGCAGTGCTGGAACCGCAACTAATGAAAAACTGTTTTTT. This gives the protein CSAGTATNEKLFF.

The chain carries TRBV12-3 or TRBV12-4 and TRBJ2-1; 10 bases fit TRBD2. This CDR3 region has 16 residues. The J segment lost 0 bases and the V segment lost 6 bases, leaving 5 bases of the junction unmatched. The CDR3 loop is CASSGLAVSSYNEQFF. For the CDR3, the DNA is TGTGCCAGCAGCGGACTAGCGGTGAGCTCCTACAATGAGCAGTTCTTC.

The genes are TRBV20-1 and TRBJ2-5; the D gene is possibly TRBD2 (6 bases). Per germline, CDR1 DFQATT and CDR2 SNEGSKA (reference sequence). Trimming took 6 bases from V and 2 from J, leaving 10 bases between them. There are 12 residues in the CDR3. The DNA of the CDR3 is TGCAGTGCATGGGGGACTCAAGAGACCCAGTACTTC. Protein: CSAWGTQETQYF.

V usage is TRBV3-1 and J usage is TRBJ1-5, with no clear D. Germline CDR1 reads LGHDT; CDR2 reads YNNKEL (reference sequence). V was pared by 8 bases and J by 6 bases, with 17 bases between. The CDR3 length is 14 residues. CDR3 protein: CASGPNGETQPQHF. Here the CDR3 DNA reads TGTGCCAGCGGCCCGAACGGGGAAACTCAGCCCCAGCATTTT.

The CDR3 DNA follows: TGTGCCTGGACGGCGGGGGAGACCGGGGAGCTGTTTTTT. Protein product: CAWTAGETGELFF. V and J are TRBV30 and TRBJ2-2, with 7 bases aligning to TRBD2. Germline CDR1 is GTSNPN and CDR2 is SVGIG (reference sequence). The junction had 4 bases not matched to a gene; V was cut back by 4 bases and J by 5 bases. This CDR3 is 13 amino acids long.

This chain joins TRBV7-9 and TRBJ1-1; no firm D call. From germline, CDR1 is SEHNR and CDR2 FQNEAQ (reference sequence). The CDR3 runs 13 residues. The DNA for the CDR3 is TGTGTCTCCAGCCAAGCCATGAACACTGAAGCTTTCTTT. Its protein is CVSSQAMNTEAFF. The full variable domain, with the rest looked up from reference TRBV7-9 and TRBJ1-1, is DTGVSQNPRHKITKRGQNVTFRCDPISEHNRLYWYRQTLGQGPEFLTYFQNEAQLEKSRLLSDRFSAERPKGSFSTLEIQRTEQGDSAMYLCVSSQAMNTEAFFGQGTRLTVV.

The chain employs TRBV7-6 and TRBJ2-5; D unclear. There are 15 residues in the CDR3. Trimming removed 5 bases from V and 3 bases from J, with 16 bases in between. Germline CDR1 is SGHVS and CDR2 is FNYEAQ. The chain's CDR3 is CASSQGESRKETQYF. The CDR3 DNA reads TGTGCCAGCAGCCAAGGCGAGTCCAGAAAAGAGACCCAGTACTTC.

The chain is built from TRBV12-3 or TRBV12-4 and TRBJ1-1; 9 bases fit TRBD1. The V segment lost 2 bases and the J segment 1 base; nucleotides outside the gene matches: 2. The CDR3 extends over 15 amino acids. For the CDR3, the DNA is TGTGCCAGCAGTTTAACGGGACAGGGGAACACTGAAGCTTTCTTT. Its protein is CASSLTGQGNTEAFF.

The J gene is TRBJ1-1, the V gene TRBV9; no reliable D call. Germline-derived CDR1 and CDR2 are SGDLS and YYNGEE. This CDR3 is 13 amino acids long. V lost 0 bases, J lost 1 base, and 4 bases lay in between. In DNA, the CDR3 is TGTGCCAGCAGCGTAGATAGGAACACTGAAGCTTTCTTT. Translation: CASSVDRNTEAFF. Together with reference TRBV9 and TRBJ1-1, the CDR3 gives the full variable domain: DSGVTQTPKHLITATGQRVTLRCSPRSGDLSVYWYQQSLDQGLQFLIQYYNGEERAKGNILERFSAQQFPDLHSELNLSSLELGDSALYFCASSVDRNTEAFFGQGTRLTVV.

The chain carries TRBV29-1 and TRBJ1-5; D call uncertain. The CDR3 is 14 amino acids. V was pared by 6 bases and J by 4 bases, with 16 bases between. Germline CDR1 SQVTM, CDR2 ANQGSEA. The CDR3 coding sequence is TGCAGCGTCGCTTTTGGAAGTGATAATCAGCCCCAGCATTTT. Translating it yields CSVAFGSDNQPQHF.

This chain connects TRBV10-3 to TRBJ2-7, with D maybe TRBD1 (6 bases). The V and J ends lost 0 bases and 3 bases respectively, with 9 bases between them. Germline CDR1 reads ENHRY; CDR2 reads SYGVKD. This CDR3 region has 14 residues. The CDR3, as DNA: TGTGCCATCAGTGAGTCGGGGGCTAGCTACGAGCAGTACTTC. This gives the protein CAISESGASYEQYF.